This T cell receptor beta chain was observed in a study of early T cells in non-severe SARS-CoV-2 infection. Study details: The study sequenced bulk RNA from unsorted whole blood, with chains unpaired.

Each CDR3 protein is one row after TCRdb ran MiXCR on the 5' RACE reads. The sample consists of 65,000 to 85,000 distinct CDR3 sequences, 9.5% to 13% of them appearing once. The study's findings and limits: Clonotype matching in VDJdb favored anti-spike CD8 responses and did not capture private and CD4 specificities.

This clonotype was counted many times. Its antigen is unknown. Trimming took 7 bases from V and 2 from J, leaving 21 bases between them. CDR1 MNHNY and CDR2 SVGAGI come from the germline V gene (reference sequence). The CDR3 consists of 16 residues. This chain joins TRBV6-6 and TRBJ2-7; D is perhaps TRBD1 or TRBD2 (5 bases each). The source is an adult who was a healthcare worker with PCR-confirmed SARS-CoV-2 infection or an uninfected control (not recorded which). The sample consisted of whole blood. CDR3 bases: TGTGCCAGCATGCCTAAGGGACGCTACCCCCCCTACGAGCAGTACTTC. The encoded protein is CASMPKGRYPPYEQYF.